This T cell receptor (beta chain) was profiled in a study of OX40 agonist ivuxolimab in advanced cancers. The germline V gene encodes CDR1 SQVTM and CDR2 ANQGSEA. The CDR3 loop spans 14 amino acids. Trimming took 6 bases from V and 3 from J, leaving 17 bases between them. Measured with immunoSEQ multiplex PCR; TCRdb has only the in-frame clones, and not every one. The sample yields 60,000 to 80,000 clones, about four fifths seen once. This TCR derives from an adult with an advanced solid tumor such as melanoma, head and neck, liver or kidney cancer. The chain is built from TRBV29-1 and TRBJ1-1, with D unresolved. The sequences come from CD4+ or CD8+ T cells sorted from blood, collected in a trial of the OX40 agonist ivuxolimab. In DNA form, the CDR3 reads TGCAGCGTCATGTGGCGGGAAGTCGACACTGAAGCTTTCTTT. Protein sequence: CSVMWREVDTEAFF.